This passage covers 10 T cell receptor beta chains from one sample sequenced in a study of blood T cell repertoires in COVID-19. Libraries were prepared by immunoSEQ multiplex PCR; TCRdb keeps only in-frame clonotypes and omits some of them. The data show under 250,000 clones, roughly 83% seen once. The specimen was peripheral blood. These receptors were obtained from a man in his forties with acute or convalescent COVID-19.

V gene TRBV19 combines with J gene TRBJ2-1; possibly TRBD2 for D (6 bases). Per the germline V gene, CDR1 is LNHDA and CDR2 is SQIVND (reference sequence). This CDR3 is built from 15 residues. Trimming stripped 4 bases from V and 4 bases from J, with 14 bases between. The CDR3 DNA is TGTGCCAGTAGTAGCCGGGGGAATCGGTACAATGAGCAGTTCTTC. This gives the protein CASSSRGNRYNEQFF.

The chain has TRBV19 and TRBJ1-2, with D unclear. Germline-derived CDR1 and CDR2 are LNHDA and SQIVND (reference sequence). The CDR3 spans 13 residues. V was cut by 3 bases and J by 4 bases, with 9 bases left in between. CDR3 amino acids: CASSMQAGYGYTF. The CDR3 DNA reads as TGTGCCAGTAGTATGCAGGCCGGCTATGGCTACACCTTC.

Of note for this clone: This sample also contains other DNA sequences that code for the same CDR3. The rearrangement links TRBV9 to TRBJ2-3; the match to TRBD2 covers 7 bases. The J segment lost 2 bases and the V segment lost 0 bases, leaving 6 bases of the junction unmatched. The germline V gene has CDR1 SGDLS and CDR2 YYNGEE. The CDR3 contains 16 residues. The CDR3 is CASSVVGLAATDTQYF. The CDR3 nucleotides are TGTGCCAGCAGCGTAGTCGGGCTAGCGGCCACAGATACGCAGTATTTT.

This chain connects TRBV2 to TRBJ2-7, with TRBD2 identical over 13 bases. There are 15 residues in the CDR3. Germline CDR1 and CDR2: SNHLY and FYNNEI. V dropped 5 bases and J dropped 5; count of bases not matched to a gene: 6. The CDR3 coding sequence is TGTGCCAGCAGTTTCCGGACTAGCGGGAGACACGAGCAGTACTTC. Amino acids: CASSFRTSGRHEQYF.

The chain uses TRBV11-2 and TRBJ2-2, with D possibly TRBD2 on 6 matching bases. Germline CDR1 reads SGHAT; CDR2 reads FQNNGV. Trimming cost V 5 bases and J 3 bases, with 10 bases left between them. The CDR3 extends over 14 amino acids. Here the CDR3 reads CASSRDFDTGELFF. CDR3 nucleotides: TGTGCCAGCAGCAGGGACTTTGACACCGGGGAGCTGTTTTTT.

This chain connects TRBV3-1 (or the pseudogene TRBV3-2) to TRBJ2-5, with D unresolved. V was trimmed by 4 bases and J by 5 bases, leaving 8 bases between them. Germline lookup yields CDR1 LGHDT and CDR2 YNNKEL (reference sequence). This CDR3 has 12 amino acids. The CDR3 reads CASSLSRETQYF. The DNA of the CDR3 is TGTGCCAGCAGCCTCTCCCGGGAGACCCAGTACTTC.

The V call is TRBV9, the J call TRBJ1-2, with D possibly TRBD1 on 5 matching bases. This CDR3 comprises 16 residues. V was pared by 3 bases and J by 0 bases, with 15 bases between. CDR1 is SGDLS and CDR2 is YYNGEE in the germline V gene. CDR3 protein: CASSEEGSSTNYGYTF. CDR3 coding DNA: TGTGCCAGCAGCGAGGAGGGGTCTAGTACTAACTATGGCTACACCTTC.

The chain uses TRBV2 and TRBJ2-7, with D perhaps TRBD2 (5 bases). CDR1 SNHLY and CDR2 FYNNEI come from the germline V gene. V was trimmed by 5 bases and J by 6 bases, leaving 17 bases between them. The CDR3 loop spans 14 amino acids. CDR3: CASSRSGERREQYF. In DNA form, the CDR3 reads TGTGCCAGCAGTCGATCCGGGGAACGACGCGAGCAGTACTTC. The whole variable domain, remainder taken from reference TRBV2 and TRBJ2-7, is EPEVTQTPSHQVTQMGQEVILRCVPISNHLYFYWYRQILGQKVEFLVSFYNNEISEKSEIFDDQFSVERPDGSNFTLKIRSTKLEDSAMYFCASSRSGERREQYFGPGTRLTVT.

This chain links TRBV6-1 with TRBJ2-2; the match to TRBD1 covers 8 bases. CDR1 and CDR2 from the germline V gene are MNHNS and SASEGT. The CDR3 length is 15 residues. V dropped 3 bases and J dropped 5; count of bases not matched to a gene: 5. The CDR3 bases are TGTGCCAGCAGTGACAGGGGGCCCGGAACCGGGGAGCTGTTTTTT. Translation: CASSDRGPGTGELFF.

The CDR3 DNA reads TGCGCCAGCAGCCAAGATCGTACATATGGCTACACCTTC. This sequence encodes CASSQDRTYGYTF. The rearrangement uses TRBV4-1 and TRBJ1-2; D call uncertain. This CDR3 contains 13 residues. Per germline, CDR1 MGHRA and CDR2 YSYEKL. V was trimmed by 0 bases and J by 5 bases, leaving 7 bases between them.